The present T cell receptor beta chain was sequenced within a study of human T cells and chemical hapten exposure. The table lists this clonotype with many counts. No antigen is known for it. CDR3 size: 13 residues. Trimming removed 2 bases from V and 1 base from J, with 5 bases in between. CDR1 and CDR2 (germline): LGHNT, FRNRAP. Specified time point: patch test 1, 2 weeks after DPC sensitization. Indicated treatment: therapeutic diphenylcyclopropenone sensitization with weekly scalp DPC. Every patch test was put on after a blood sample was taken. TCRdb fed the RACE reads into MiXCR, producing one record per CDR3 protein. The sample consists of around 150,000 distinct CDR3 sequences, approximately 15% of them appearing once. Study-level points and caveats: Counts of TCRs above 1 in 1000 frequency stayed unchanged with DPC sensitization.

This clonotype was sampled from a woman younger than 45 with alopecia areata. Some clones in this sample may be carry-over from other donors' samples. The V call is TRBV12-5, the J call TRBJ1-1; D uncertain. The source material was whole blood, sampled in connection with sensitization to the hapten diphenylcyclopropenone (DPC). The CDR3 region has the DNA TGTGCTAGTGGTTTGAGGGAGAACACTGAAGCTTTCTTT. Amino acid sequence: CASGLRENTEAFF.